Listed below are T cell receptor beta chains from one sample, sequenced in a study of breast tumors, draining lymph nodes, adjacent tissues. TCRdb called the multiplex PCR reads again in MiXCR, with one record for every CDR3 protein. The sample includes about 12,000 distinct CDR3 sequences, 45% to 50% of them seen just once. The sequenced sample consisted of tumor-adjacent breast tissue. The receptors shown here come from a female donor with breast cancer. Some clones in this sample may be carry-over from other donors' samples. CDR3s include the opening cysteine and the closing phenylalanine or tryptophan.

V gene	J gene	CDR3 protein
TRBV20-1	TRBJ1-6	CSARGAEYNSPLHF
TRBV20-1	TRBJ1-5	CSAPTGVNQPQHF
TRBV5-4	TRBJ2-3	CASSSGTGGTDTQYF
TRBV10-3	TRBJ2-5	CAISEEGTGGETQYF
TRBV2	TRBJ1-1	CASSSGQGNGNTEAFF
TRBV6-5	TRBJ1-5	CASSHGQAQPQHF
TRBV6-5	TRBJ2-2	CASSYLGQGANGELFF
TRBV3-1	TRBJ1-6	CASSLEGANSPLHF
TRBV5-6	TRBJ2-3	CASSLVGAGTDTQYF
TRBV15	TRBJ2-5	CATSRERRGLQETQYF
TRBV7-8	TRBJ2-7	CASSLGLHYEQYF
TRBV5-1	TRBJ1-3	CASSMAGLSDSGNTIYF
TRBV7-8	TRBJ2-7	CASSVWTSGRQYEQYF
TRBV20-1	TRBJ2-7	CSARRFSGRGHEQYF
TRBV20-1	TRBJ2-5	CSAGGFQGETQYF
TRBV6-2/TRBV6-3	TRBJ1-2	CASSEQGAGYGYTF